One and the same sample provided the 30 T cell receptor beta chains below, sequenced in a study of blood T cell repertoires in COVID-19. Sequencing used immunoSEQ multiplex PCR; TCRdb keeps in-frame clones, though not all of them. The table records 55,000 to 70,000 clones, more than 70% of them present only once. Input material: peripheral blood. These receptors all come from a man between 60 and 75 years old with active or convalescent COVID-19.

This clone was recorded a few times. The chain recombines TRBV19 with TRBJ1-1; 7 bases align to TRBD1. Germline V gives CDR1 LNHDA, CDR2 SQIVND (reference sequence). V lost 4 bases to trimming and J lost 1 base; unmatched junction nucleotides: 12. CDR3 length: 17 residues. CDR3 sequence: CASSTRTGTARNTEAFF. The CDR3 coding sequence is TGTGCCAGTAGTACCAGGACCGGGACAGCTAGGAACACTGAAGCTTTCTTT. The variable domain in full, with the rest retrieved from reference TRBV19 and TRBJ1-1, is DGGITQSPKYLFRKEGQNVTLSCEQNLNHDAMYWYRQDPGQGLRLIYYSQIVNDFQKGDIAEGYSVSREKKESFPLTVTSAQKNPTAFYLCASSTRTGTARNTEAFFGQGTRLTVV.

The chain employs TRBV11-2 and TRBJ2-7, with D tentatively TRBD1 (6 bases). The CDR3 is 14 residues long. Deletions cut 3 bases from V and 4 bases from J, with 13 bases between. Germline V gene lookup returns CDR1 SGHAT and CDR2 FQNNGV. CDR3 in DNA: TGTGCCAGCAGCTTCGGGGACATCGGATACGAGCAGTACTTC. It specifies CASSFGDIGYEQYF. The variable domain in full, completed from reference TRBV11-2 and TRBJ2-7, reads EAGVAQSPRYKIIEKRQSVAFWCNPISGHATLYWYQQILGQGPKLLIQFQNNGVVDDSQLPKDRFSAERLKGVDSTLKIQPAKLEDSAVYLCASSFGDIGYEQYFGPGTRLTVT.

The V gene is TRBV27, the J gene TRBJ1-6; TRBD1 is a possible D gene (5 bases). This CDR3 is 17 amino acids long. Germline V gives CDR1 MNHEY, CDR2 SMNVEV (reference sequence). V gave up 3 bases and J gave up 0 bases, with 12 bases separating them. The DNA of the CDR3 is TGTGCCAGCAGTTTGGGACTCCGGAGCTCCTATAATTCACCCCTCCACTTT. Amino acid sequence: CASSLGLRSSYNSPLHF.

The gene calls are TRBV5-1 and TRBJ2-7; 8 bases are a match to TRBD1. The V gene's germline CDR1 is SGHRS and CDR2 YFSETQ. The CDR3 contains 13 residues. J was trimmed by 3 bases and V by 2 bases; bases with no gene match: 1. The CDR3 nucleotides read TGCGCCAGCAGCTTCACAGGGGGCTACGAGCAGTACTTC. It translates to CASSFTGGYEQYF.

This clone was counted once. CDR3 loop: CASSKRSTANTEAFF. CDR3 nucleotides: TGTGCCAGCAGCAAAAGATCGACAGCGAACACTGAAGCTTTCTTT. The rearrangement joins TRBV5-4 to TRBJ1-1; D is perhaps TRBD1 (5 bases). The V gene lost 4 bases and the J gene lost 1 base, with 14 bases spanning the gap. CDR1 is SGHNT and CDR2 is YYREEE in the germline V gene (reference sequence). This CDR3 spans 15 amino acids.

This rearrangement joins TRBV7-2 to TRBJ2-7; tentatively, D is TRBD2 (6 bases). The germline V gene encodes CDR1 SGHTA and CDR2 FQGNSA. The V end was cut by 5 bases, the J end by 3 bases, with 14 bases between. The CDR3 runs 14 residues. CDR3 in DNA: TGTGCCAGCAGCCGGGAACGGGGAGGCTACGAGCAGTACTTC. Translated, it gives CASSRERGGYEQYF. Full variable domain (outside the CDR3, taken from reference TRBV7-2 and TRBJ2-7): GAGVSQSPSNKVTEKGKDVELRCDPISGHTALYWYRQSLGQGLEFLIYFQGNSAPDKSGLPSDRFSAERTGGSVSTLTIQRTQQEDSAVYLCASSRERGGYEQYFGPGTRLTVT.

The chain recombines TRBV7-9 with TRBJ1-4; possibly TRBD1 for D (5 bases). Per the germline V gene, CDR1 is SEHNR and CDR2 is FQNEAQ (reference sequence). V was trimmed by 7 bases and J by 0 bases, leaving 12 bases between them. The CDR3 consists of 15 residues. In nucleotides, the CDR3 is TGTGCCAGCACCCTCGGGGGAACAACTAATGAAAAACTGTTTTTT. Its protein product is CASTLGGTTNEKLFF.

The chain employs TRBV29-1 and TRBJ2-7; 10 nucleotides line up with TRBD2. V shed 4 bases, J shed 3 bases, and the junction held 9 bases outside the gene matches. Germline loops: CDR1 SQVTM, CDR2 ANQGSEA. This CDR3 contains 15 residues. CDR3 residues: CSVGWSGRADYEQYF. Written as DNA, the CDR3 is TGCAGCGTTGGATGGAGCGGGAGGGCCGACTACGAGCAGTACTTC.

The gene calls are TRBV4-1 and TRBJ1-5, with unresolved D. Germline loops: CDR1 MGHRA, CDR2 YSYEKL. This CDR3 comprises 12 residues. With 3 bases removed from V and 3 bases from J, the gap between germline ends came to 3 bases. This CDR3 is CASSQANQPQHF. CDR3 nucleotide sequence: TGCGCCAGCAGCCAGGCCAATCAGCCCCAGCATTTT.

This clone was recorded only once. The rearrangement links TRBV6-2 or TRBV6-3 to TRBJ2-3; 12 bases are a match to TRBD2. There are 17 residues in the CDR3. With 5 bases clipped from V and 5 bases from J, the junction kept 11 bases outside the gene matches. Germline CDR1 and CDR2: MNHEY and SVGEGT. The CDR3 nucleotides read TGTGCCAGCAGTCAACCGACTAGCGGGAGCCGGTTAGATACGCAGTATTTT. Translating gives CASSQPTSGSRLDTQYF.

V and J are TRBV6-6 and TRBJ2-2; 7 nucleotides match TRBD1. This CDR3 comprises 15 residues. Germline-derived CDR1 and CDR2 are MNHNY and SVGAGI (reference sequence). V lost 6 bases, J lost 4 bases, and 8 bases stayed unmatched. CDR3 sequence reads: CASRLRQGGTGELFF. The DNA of the CDR3 is TGTGCCAGCAGACTACGACAGGGCGGCACCGGGGAGCTGTTTTTT.

The gene calls are TRBV6-5 and TRBJ2-7, with a possible D match to TRBD1 (6 bases). Trimming removed 0 bases at V and 6 bases at J, with 12 bases between. The CDR3 runs 14 residues. Germline lookup yields CDR1 MNHEY and CDR2 SVGAGI. The CDR3 coding sequence is TGTGCCAGCAGTTACTCTTACAGGGTGGGCGAGCAGTACTTC. It is translated as CASSYSYRVGEQYF.

V gene TRBV18 combines with J gene TRBJ2-7, with 7 nucleotides matching TRBD2. With V trimmed by 2 bases and J by 0 bases, 7 bases remained unmatched. The CDR3 spans 16 residues. Germline values: CDR1 KGHSH, CDR2 LQKENI. The CDR3 DNA follows: TGTGCCAGCTCACCATCTATGGGGGGGAGCTCCTACGAGCAGTACTTC. It translates to CASSPSMGGSSYEQYF.

V and J are TRBV6-6 and TRBJ1-3; perhaps TRBD1 as D (6 bases). The germline gives CDR1 MNHNY, CDR2 SVGAGI (reference sequence). The CDR3 spans 14 residues. V lost 6 bases, J lost 3 bases, and 12 bases lay in between. CDR3 bases: TGTGCCAGCAGACCGGACAGTTTTGGAAACACCATATATTTT. As protein: CASRPDSFGNTIYF.

The chain recombines TRBV7-2 with TRBJ1-2; D gene ambiguous. Germline V gene sequence: CDR1 SGHTA, CDR2 FQGNSA. The CDR3 length is 13 residues. The CDR3 nucleotides are TGTGCGCTTTTATGGGGTATCGAGGGTGGCTACACCTTC. Its protein product is CALLWGIEGGYTF.

The V and J genes are TRBV5-6 and TRBJ2-4; D possibly corresponds to TRBD2 (6 bases). Trimming removed 0 bases at V and 9 bases at J, with 10 bases between. CDR3 size: 13 residues. Germline-derived CDR1 and CDR2 are SGHDT and YYEEEE. CDR3 bases: TGTGCCAGCAGCTTGGACCGGGGGAGCATTCAGTACTTC. It is translated as CASSLDRGSIQYF.

The CDR3 DNA reads TGTGCCAGCAGCTTTAGCGGGGGGCCTTCCTACAATGAGCAGTTCTTC. This gives the protein CASSFSGGPSYNEQFF. The chain has TRBV7-2 and TRBJ2-1; TRBD2 matches 10 bases. This CDR3 is built from 16 residues. V was pared by 3 bases and J by 1 base, with 3 bases of the junction left unmatched. From germline, CDR1 is SGHTA and CDR2 FQGNSA.

This clone was observed a few times. The chain joins TRBV6-5 to TRBJ2-2; 11 bases fit TRBD1. Germline CDR1 is MNHEY and CDR2 is SVGAGI. The trim removed 8 bases at V and 8 bases at J, leaving 4 bases unmatched. The CDR3 is 13 residues long. CDR3 in DNA: TGTGCCAGCCAAGGACAGGGGGCGGGGGAGCTGTTTTTT. Amino acids: CASQGQGAGELFF.

The genes are TRBV29-1 and TRBJ1-6, with TRBD1 matching 9 bases. The CDR3 consists of 13 residues. Per germline, CDR1 SQVTM and CDR2 ANQGSEA. V lost 8 bases to trimming and J lost 5 bases; unmatched junction nucleotides: 4. This CDR3 is CSTRTGDNSPLHF. CDR3 DNA sequence: TGCAGCACAAGGACAGGGGATAATTCACCCCTCCACTTT.

This clone was observed a single time. This chain uses TRBV7-9 with TRBJ1-6; 9 bases line up with TRBD1. Germline values: CDR1 SEHNR, CDR2 FQNEAQ (reference sequence). J gave up 7 bases and V 3 bases, and 1 base lay outside the gene matches. This CDR3 has 14 amino acids. The CDR3 DNA reads as TGTGCCAGCAGCTTGGACAGGGGAAATTCACCCCTCCACTTT. Its protein is CASSLDRGNSPLHF. Filled out from reference TRBV7-9 and TRBJ1-6, the complete variable domain reads DTGVSQNPRHKITKRGQNVTFRCDPISEHNRLYWYRQTLGQGPEFLTYFQNEAQLEKSRLLSDRFSAERPKGSFSTLEIQRTEQGDSAMYLCASSLDRGNSPLHFGNGTRLTVT.

This clone appeared a few times. The chain uses TRBV7-9 and TRBJ1-2, with D unclear. V lost 1 base to trimming and J lost 2 bases, with 17 bases between them. Germline V gene sequence: CDR1 SEHNR, CDR2 FQNEAQ (reference sequence). CDR3 size: 17 residues. CDR3 nucleotide sequence: TGTGCCAGCAGCTTAGAATACATCGCCATCCCCAACTATGGCTACACCTTC. Translation: CASSLEYIAIPNYGYTF.

The gene calls are TRBV9 and TRBJ1-3; the D gene is possibly TRBD1 (5 bases). Trimming stripped 1 base from V and 3 bases from J, with 8 bases between. Germline values: CDR1 SGDLS, CDR2 YYNGEE. The CDR3 covers 14 residues. The CDR3 coding sequence is TGTGCCAGCAGCGTATCAGGGTTTGGAAACACCATATATTTT. Protein: CASSVSGFGNTIYF. The full variable domain, with the rest looked up from reference TRBV9 and TRBJ1-3, is DSGVTQTPKHLITATGQRVTLRCSPRSGDLSVYWYQQSLDQGLQFLIQYYNGEERAKGNILERFSAQQFPDLHSELNLSSLELGDSALYFCASSVSGFGNTIYFGEGSWLTVV.

The chain couples TRBV7-2 to TRBJ2-7; D is undetermined. Trimming cost V 4 bases and J 0 bases, with 7 bases left between them. CDR3 length: 13 residues. CDR1 SGHTA and CDR2 FQGNSA come from the germline V gene. The CDR3 sequence: CASSSRSSYEQYF. In DNA, the CDR3 is TGTGCCAGCAGCTCGAGGAGCTCCTACGAGCAGTACTTC. The entire variable domain, with the rest obtained from reference TRBV7-2 and TRBJ2-7, is as follows: GAGVSQSPSNKVTEKGKDVELRCDPISGHTALYWYRQSLGQGLEFLIYFQGNSAPDKSGLPSDRFSAERTGGSVSTLTIQRTQQEDSAVYLCASSSRSSYEQYFGPGTRLTVT.

V is TRBV4-3 and J is TRBJ2-3; 9 bases match TRBD1. The CDR3 runs to 17 residues. The J segment lost 4 bases and the V segment lost 1 base, leaving 9 bases of the junction unmatched. Germline assignment: CDR1 LGHNA and CDR2 YSLEER. In DNA form, the CDR3 reads TGCGCCAGCAGCCAAGTAGGTGGACAGGGGCTTTCAGATACGCAGTATTTT. Its protein product is CASSQVGGQGLSDTQYF.

This chain uses TRBV3-1 (or the pseudogene TRBV3-2) with TRBJ2-1; D is ambiguous. Germline-derived CDR1 and CDR2 are LGHDT and YNNKEL (reference sequence). V lost 2 bases to trimming and J lost 8 bases, with 10 bases between them. This CDR3 contains 13 residues. The DNA of the CDR3 is TGTGCCAGCAGCCAACAGAACTATTATGAGCAGTTCTTC. This translates into CASSQQNYYEQFF.

The CDR3 region has the DNA TGCGCCAGCAGCTCCTACCCTAGTCTAGAGACCCAGTACTTC. It codes for CASSSYPSLETQYF. V and J are TRBV5-1 and TRBJ2-5; D is ambiguous. The V gene's germline CDR1 is SGHRS and CDR2 YFSETQ. The CDR3 loop spans 14 amino acids. V was shortened by 3 bases and J by 4 bases, with 13 bases between the two germline ends.

The gene calls are TRBV6-5 and TRBJ1-3, with unresolved D. Germline CDR1 MNHEY, CDR2 SVGAGI. Trimming shortened V by 5 bases and J by 2 bases, and 13 bases separated the two germline ends. This CDR3 has 15 residues. CDR3 residues: CASSKAAAPGNTIYF. CDR3 sequence (DNA): TGTGCCAGCAGTAAGGCCGCAGCGCCTGGAAACACCATATATTTT.

The chain employs TRBV3-1 (or the pseudogene TRBV3-2) and TRBJ2-6; D unresolved. Germline lookup yields CDR1 LGHDT and CDR2 YNNKEL (reference sequence). This CDR3 has 14 residues. The V end lost 4 bases, the J end lost 1 base, and 5 bases lay between the germline ends. This CDR3 reads CASSLASGANVLTF. The CDR3 DNA reads as TGTGCCAGCAGCCTGGCTTCTGGGGCCAACGTCCTGACTTTC.

This clone has just one count. The chain couples TRBV7-9 to TRBJ2-7; TRBD2 agrees at 9 bases. Germline V gene data show CDR1 as SEHNR and CDR2 as FQNEAQ (reference sequence). CDR3 length equals 14 residues. J gave up 5 bases and V 2 bases, and 4 bases lay outside the gene matches. This CDR3 reads CASSLIAGDHEQYF. The CDR3 bases are TGTGCCAGCAGCTTAATAGCGGGAGACCACGAGCAGTACTTC.

The V gene is TRBV18, the J gene TRBJ1-5; TRBD1 might be the D (6 bases). The CDR3 extends over 15 amino acids. CDR1 and CDR2 (germline): KGHSH, LQKENI. Between the trimmed V and J ends, which lost 1 base and 1 base, there was a span of 8 bases. CDR3 coding DNA: TGTGCCAGCTCACCACAGACAGGAAGCAATCAGCCCCAGCATTTT. Protein sequence: CASSPQTGSNQPQHF. Drawing the rest from reference TRBV18 and TRBJ1-5, the complete variable domain is NAGVMQNPRHLVRRRGQEARLRCSPMKGHSHVYWYRQLPEEGLKFMVYLQKENIIDESGMPKERFSAEFPKEGPSILRIQQVVRGDSAAYFCASSPQTGSNQPQHFGDGTRLSIL.